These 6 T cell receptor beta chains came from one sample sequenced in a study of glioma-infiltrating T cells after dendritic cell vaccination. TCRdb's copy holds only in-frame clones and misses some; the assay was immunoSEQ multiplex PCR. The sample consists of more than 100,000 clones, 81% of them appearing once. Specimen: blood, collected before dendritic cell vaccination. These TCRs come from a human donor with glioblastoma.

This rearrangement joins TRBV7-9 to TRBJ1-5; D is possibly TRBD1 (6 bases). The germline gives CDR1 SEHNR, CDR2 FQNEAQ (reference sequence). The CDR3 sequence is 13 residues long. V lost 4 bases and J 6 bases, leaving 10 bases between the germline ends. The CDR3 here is CASSSAGVQPQHF. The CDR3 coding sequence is TGTGCCAGCAGCTCGGCAGGGGTTCAGCCCCAGCATTTT.

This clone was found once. The CDR3 DNA reads as TGTGCCAGCAGTCCCCAGGGAAGGTTGGGGGAGCAGTACTTC. It codes for CASSPQGRLGEQYF. The chain is built from TRBV6-6 and TRBJ2-7, with a possible D match to TRBD1 (5 bases). V was trimmed by 5 bases and J by 7 bases, leaving 18 bases between them. This CDR3 has 14 amino acids. The germline V gene encodes CDR1 MNHNY and CDR2 SVGAGI (reference sequence).

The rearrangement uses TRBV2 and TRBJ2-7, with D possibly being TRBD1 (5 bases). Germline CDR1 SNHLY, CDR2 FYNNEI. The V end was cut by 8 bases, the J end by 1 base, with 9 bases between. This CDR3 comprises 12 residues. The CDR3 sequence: CASRTLSYEQYF. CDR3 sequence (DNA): TGTGCCAGCCGGACATTATCCTACGAGCAGTACTTC.

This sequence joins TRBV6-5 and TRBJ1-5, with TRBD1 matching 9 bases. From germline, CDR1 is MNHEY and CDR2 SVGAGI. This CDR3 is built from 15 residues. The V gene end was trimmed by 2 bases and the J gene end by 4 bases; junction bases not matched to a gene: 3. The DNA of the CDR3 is TGTGCCAGCAGTTACGGACAGGGGAAAAATCAGCCCCAGCATTTT. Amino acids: CASSYGQGKNQPQHF.

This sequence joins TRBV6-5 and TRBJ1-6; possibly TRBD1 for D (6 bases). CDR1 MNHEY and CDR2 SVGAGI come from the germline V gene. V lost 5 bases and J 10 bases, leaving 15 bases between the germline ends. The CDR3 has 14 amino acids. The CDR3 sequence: CASSTTTRGSPLHF. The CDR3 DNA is TGTGCCAGCAGTACGACAACGAGGGGGTCACCCCTCCACTTT.

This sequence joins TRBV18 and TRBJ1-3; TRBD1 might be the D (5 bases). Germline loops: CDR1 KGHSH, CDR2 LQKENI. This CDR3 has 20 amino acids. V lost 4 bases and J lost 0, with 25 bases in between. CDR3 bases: TGTGCCAGCTCACACGGGGGGGTCGGAGGTTTCCCCGTCTCTGGAAACACCATATATTTT. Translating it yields CASSHGGVGGFPVSGNTIYF.